The 22 T cell receptor beta chains below come from one sample, sequenced in a study of blood T cell repertoires in COVID-19. Measured with immunoSEQ multiplex PCR; TCRdb has only the in-frame clones, and not every one. The table lists roughly 68,000 clones, 81% of them singletons. The sequenced sample was peripheral blood. The source is a human donor in a cohort sampled during active COVID-19.

J is TRBJ2-7 and V is TRBV12-3 or TRBV12-4, with 9 positions matching TRBD1. This CDR3 contains 13 residues. V trimming: 7 bases; J trimming: 6 bases; junction bases outside the gene matches: 7. The DNA for the CDR3 is TGTGCCAGCACTTTGGGACAGGGAGGCGAGCAGTACTTC. This codes for CASTLGQGGEQYF.

This chain connects TRBV5-1 to TRBJ2-6; D is perhaps TRBD1 (6 bases). Trimming took 0 bases from V and 0 from J, leaving 22 bases between them. The CDR3 length is 21 residues. Germline CDR1 reads SGHRS; CDR2 reads YFSETQ. The CDR3 DNA follows: TGCGCCAGCAGCTTGGCCGCTGGTAAGAGGGGGACAAACTCTGGGGCCAACGTCCTGACTTTC. Encoded protein: CASSLAAGKRGTNSGANVLTF. The whole variable domain, filled in from reference TRBV5-1 and TRBJ2-6, reads KAGVTQTPRYLIKTRGQQVTLSCSPISGHRSVSWYQQTPGQGLQFLFEYFSETQRNKGNFPGRFSGRQFSNSRSEMNVSTLELGDSALYLCASSLAAGKRGTNSGANVLTFGAGSRLTVL.

This rearrangement joins TRBV6-5 to TRBJ2-1; D is ambiguous. This CDR3 has 13 residues. V was pared by 7 bases and J by 2 bases, with 9 bases between. Germline-derived CDR1 and CDR2 are MNHEY and SVGAGI. CDR3 bases: TGTGCCAGCATGAAACTGGCCTACAATGAGCAGTTCTTC. Its protein product is CASMKLAYNEQFF.

There are a few counts of this clone. CDR3 protein: CASSLGTSRLEYF. The CDR3 coding sequence is TGTGCCAGCAGCTTAGGGACTAGTCGGCTCGAGTACTTC. The chain uses TRBV7-9 and TRBJ2-7, with 7 bases fitting TRBD2. The CDR3 sequence is 13 residues long. J was trimmed by 11 bases and V by 1 base; bases with no gene match: 8. CDR1 and CDR2 (germline): SEHNR, FQNEAQ (reference sequence).

This clone was found once. V is TRBV14 and J is TRBJ2-1; 9 nucleotides line up with TRBD1. The germline gives CDR1 SGHDN, CDR2 FVKESK. The junction had 7 bases not matched to a gene; V was cut back by 0 bases and J by 7 bases. This CDR3 spans 16 amino acids. CDR3 region: CASSQDNRGLWNEQFF. CDR3 nucleotide sequence: TGTGCCAGCAGCCAAGACAACAGGGGGCTTTGGAATGAGCAGTTCTTC.

V and J are TRBV7-3 and TRBJ2-1; 7 nucleotides align to TRBD1. This CDR3 region has 18 residues. Germline CDR1 reads SGHTA; CDR2 reads FQGTGA. After removal of 2 bases from V and 2 bases from J, the junction contained 12 bases not matched to a gene. CDR3 sequence reads: CASSLGPRGGQTYNEQFF. The CDR3 DNA follows: TGTGCCAGCAGCTTAGGGCCCCGAGGGGGCCAAACCTACAATGAGCAGTTCTTC.

The CDR3 nucleotides read TGTGCTAGTGGTTTTTGGGGGGAAGAGACCCAGTACTTC. Its translation: CASGFWGEETQYF. This chain uses TRBV12-5 with TRBJ2-5; D might be TRBD2 (6 bases). V dropped 3 bases and J dropped 3 bases, with 8 bases sitting between them. The CDR3 has 13 amino acids. Germline V gene sequence: CDR1 LGHNT, CDR2 FRNRAP.

The gene calls are TRBV27 and TRBJ2-3; D is possibly TRBD2 (6 bases). With 10 bases removed from V and 0 bases from J, the gap between germline ends came to 17 bases. The CDR3 runs to 15 residues. Per the germline V gene, CDR1 is MNHEY and CDR2 is SMNVEV (reference sequence). The CDR3 protein is CATAGRFSSTDTQYF. In nucleotides, the CDR3 is TGTGCCACCGCGGGGAGGTTCTCTAGCACAGATACGCAGTATTTT.

The chain employs TRBV27 and TRBJ1-1; possible D gene TRBD1, 6 bases. V gave up 5 bases and J gave up 0 bases, with 13 bases separating them. The CDR3 consists of 15 residues. Germline V gene data show CDR1 as MNHEY and CDR2 as SMNVEV (reference sequence). The CDR3, as DNA: TGTGCCAGCAGTCCGAGCAGGGGAGTGAACACTGAAGCTTTCTTT. It encodes CASSPSRGVNTEAFF.

This clone was seen more than once but under ten times. The J gene is TRBJ1-4, the V gene TRBV4-3; perhaps TRBD1 as D (6 bases). The CDR3 is 14 residues long. Trimming shortened V by 4 bases and J by 8 bases, and 14 bases separated the two germline ends. Germline V gene data show CDR1 as LGHNA and CDR2 as YSLEER. CDR3 coding DNA: TGCGCCAGCAGCCGTGAGGGGGGGGGAGAAAAACTGTTTTTT. As protein: CASSREGGGEKLFF.

This chain connects TRBV5-1 to TRBJ1-6, with D possibly TRBD1 on 6 matching bases. Germline CDR1 reads SGHRS; CDR2 reads YFSETQ. The V end was cut by 4 bases, the J end by 7 bases, with 9 bases between. The CDR3 covers 13 residues. The CDR3 sequence is CASSARGNSPLHF. DNA of the CDR3: TGCGCCAGCAGCGCTAGGGGGAATTCACCCCTCCACTTT.

The gene calls are TRBV7-2 and TRBJ1-5; 8 bases are shared with TRBD1. The germline CDR1 and CDR2 sequences are SGHTA and FQGNSA. The trim removed 3 bases at V and 4 bases at J, leaving 8 bases unmatched. This CDR3 is built from 16 residues. The CDR3 nucleotides read TGTGCCAGCAGCTTCCGGGGACAGGCTAATAATCAGCCCCAGCATTTT. Translated: CASSFRGQANNQPQHF.

V is TRBV13 and J is TRBJ1-1; D unresolved. Trimming stripped 4 bases from V and 4 bases from J, with 16 bases between. Germline CDR1 PRHDT, CDR2 FYEKMQ (reference sequence). The CDR3 is 15 amino acids. This CDR3 reads CASSSLGSVGTEAFF. The DNA for the CDR3 is TGTGCCAGCAGCTCCCTAGGATCCGTGGGCACTGAAGCTTTCTTT.

DNA of the CDR3: TGTGCCAGCAGAGGTGGGGACAGCGTCGCCGAAGCTTTCTTT. Amino acid sequence: CASRGGDSVAEAFF. The chain is built from TRBV7-8 and TRBJ1-1, with TRBD1 matching over 7 bases. This CDR3 has 14 residues. Trimming at V came to 6 bases and at J to 8 bases, leaving 12 bases not matched to a gene. Per germline, CDR1 SGHVS and CDR2 FQNEAQ.

The CDR3: CASSFRLNEQFF. CDR3 DNA: TGTGCCAGCAGTTTCAGACTGAATGAGCAGTTCTTC. The rearrangement links TRBV28 to TRBJ2-1, with D uncertain. Trimming shortened V by 3 bases and J by 7 bases, and 7 bases separated the two germline ends. The CDR3 extends over 12 amino acids. Germline loops: CDR1 MDHEN, CDR2 SYDVKM.

The V call is TRBV5-1, the J call TRBJ2-2, with 13 nucleotides matching TRBD2. The CDR3 loop spans 18 amino acids. CDR1 and CDR2 (germline): SGHRS, YFSETQ. The V and J ends lost 2 bases and 0 bases, in that order; junction bases with no gene match: 4. As DNA, the CDR3 is TGCGCCAGCAGCTTAGGGACTAGCGGGATGGCGAACACCGGGGAGCTGTTTTTT. Translating gives CASSLGTSGMANTGELFF.

This chain joins TRBV27 and TRBJ2-7, with a tentative D call TRBD1 (5 bases). Germline V gives CDR1 MNHEY, CDR2 SMNVEV (reference sequence). V was trimmed by 2 bases and J by 3 bases, leaving 8 bases between them. This CDR3 is built from 13 residues. Written as DNA, the CDR3 is TGTGCCAGCAGTTTAGGCAGGGACTACGAGCAGTACTTC. Encoded protein: CASSLGRDYEQYF.

The chain couples TRBV19 to TRBJ2-7, with D maybe TRBD1 (6 bases). This CDR3 spans 14 amino acids. In germline, CDR1 is LNHDA, CDR2 SQIVND (reference sequence). V lost 0 bases and J 4 bases, leaving 10 bases between the germline ends. CDR3 loop: CASSIEWGLYEQYF. The CDR3 DNA reads TGTGCCAGTAGTATAGAATGGGGGCTGTACGAGCAGTACTTC.

This sequence joins TRBV4-3 and TRBJ2-6; 8 nucleotides align to TRBD2. The trim removed 4 bases at V and 4 bases at J, leaving 6 bases unmatched. Germline values: CDR1 LGHNA, CDR2 YSLEER. The CDR3 has 16 amino acids. DNA for the CDR3: TGCGCCAGCAGCCCCCGGGAGGGGATCGGGGCCAACGTCCTGACTTTC. Translation: CASSPREGIGANVLTF.

The genes are TRBV28 and TRBJ2-7; D is uncertain. V lost 2 bases and J 1 base, leaving 6 bases between the germline ends. CDR3 length: 13 residues. The germline V gene has CDR1 MDHEN and CDR2 SYDVKM. CDR3: CASSLAASYEQYF. DNA for the CDR3: TGTGCCAGCAGTTTAGCAGCGTCCTACGAGCAGTACTTC.

V usage is TRBV19 and J usage is TRBJ2-1, with 10 bases that match TRBD2. Germline CDR1 is LNHDA and CDR2 is SQIVND (reference sequence). After removal of 7 bases from V and 4 bases from J, the junction contained 4 bases not matched to a gene. The CDR3 runs 14 residues. CDR3 bases: TGTGCCAGTACCAGCGGGAGGGTTTACAATGAGCAGTTCTTC. Protein: CASTSGRVYNEQFF.

V is TRBV6-5 and J is TRBJ1-1; D is unresolved. The V end was cut by 0 bases, the J end by 6 bases, with 14 bases between. The germline gives CDR1 MNHEY, CDR2 SVGAGI. The CDR3 consists of 15 residues. CDR3 sequence reads: CASSYSNGGRPEAFF. In nucleotides, the CDR3 is TGTGCCAGCAGTTACTCGAACGGAGGGCGACCTGAAGCTTTCTTT.